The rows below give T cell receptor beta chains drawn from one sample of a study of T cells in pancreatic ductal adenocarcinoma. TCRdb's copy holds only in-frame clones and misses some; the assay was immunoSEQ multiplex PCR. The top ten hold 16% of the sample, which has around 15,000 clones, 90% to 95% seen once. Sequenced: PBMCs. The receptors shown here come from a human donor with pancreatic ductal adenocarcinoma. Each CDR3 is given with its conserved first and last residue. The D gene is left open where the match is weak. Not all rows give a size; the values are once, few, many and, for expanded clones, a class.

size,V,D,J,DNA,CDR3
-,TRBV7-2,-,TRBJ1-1,TGTGCCAGCAGCTCGCGGGGGGGTATGGGTACTGAAGCTTTCTTT,CASSSRGGMGTEAFF
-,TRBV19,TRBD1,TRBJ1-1,TGTGCCAGTCAGAGGGGACAGTCCATGAACACTGAAGCTTTCTTT,CASQRGQSMNTEAFF
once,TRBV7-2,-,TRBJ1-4,TGTGCCAGCAGCTTAAGCCGGGGGTTTAATGAAAAACTGTTTTTT,CASSLSRGFNEKLFF
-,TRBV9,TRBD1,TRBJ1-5,TGTGCCAGCAGCGCAGGGGGTAGCAATCAGCCCCAGCATTTT,CASSAGGSNQPQHF
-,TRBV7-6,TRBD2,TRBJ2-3,TGTGCCAGCAGCTCCCCGGGGGGGGCGGTCACAGATACGCAGTATTTT,CASSSPGGAVTDTQYF
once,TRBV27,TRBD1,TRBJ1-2,TGTGCCAGCAGTTCTCAACTACCGGGACAGGGGGGGTCCTATGGCTACACCTTC,CASSSQLPGQGGSYGYTF
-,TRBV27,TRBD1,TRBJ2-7,TGTGCCAGCAGTTCGATCACCGGGACAGGCCACGGGCCGCGGCTCCACGAGCAGTACTTC,CASSSITGTGHGPRLHEQYF
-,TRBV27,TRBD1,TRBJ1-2,TGTGCCAGCAGCCATCGGACAGGGGGCGCTCTGTATGGCTACACCTTC,CASSHRTGGALYGYTF
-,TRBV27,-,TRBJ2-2,TGTGCCAGCAGTTTAATCTGGGCCTCCGGGGAGCTGTTTTTT,CASSLIWASGELFF
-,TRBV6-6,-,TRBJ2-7,TGTGCCAGCAGTTCCCCGACACTAAGCTCCTACGAGCAGTACTTC,CASSSPTLSSYEQYF
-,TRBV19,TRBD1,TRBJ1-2,TGTGCCAGCAGACTCGCGGCAGGGGGCTTTGGCTACACCTTC,CASRLAAGGFGYTF
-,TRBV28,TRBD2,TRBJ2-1,TGTGCCAGCAGTCGGGGGGAGGGCCGGTCCTACAATGAGCAGTTCTTC,CASSRGEGRSYNEQFF
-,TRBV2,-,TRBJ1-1,TGTGCCAGCAGTGAATCAGGGGAAACTGAAGCTTTCTTT,CASSESGETEAFF
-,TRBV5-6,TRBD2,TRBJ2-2,TGTGCCAGCAGCTTGTGGCTAGCGGGAGGACTCACCGGGGAGCTGTTTTTT,CASSLWLAGGLTGELFF
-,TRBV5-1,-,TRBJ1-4,TGCGCCAGCAGCTTGGCCCCGGGGGAAAAACTGTTTTTT,CASSLAPGEKLFF
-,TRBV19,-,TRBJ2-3,TGTGCCAGTAGTATGTGGGACATCAACCCTGATACGCAGTATTTT,CASSMWDINPDTQYF
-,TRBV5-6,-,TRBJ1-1,TGTGCCAGCAGCTTGGCGTACAGGGACCACTCCTCGAACACTGAAGCTTTCTTT,CASSLAYRDHSSNTEAFF
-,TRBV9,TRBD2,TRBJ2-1,TGTGCCAGCAGCGTAGGGCTAGCGGGAGCCTTCCCCCCTAGCTCCTACAATGAGCAGTTCTTC,CASSVGLAGAFPPSSYNEQFF
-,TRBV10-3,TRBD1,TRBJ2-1,TGTGCCACCACGCCACAGGGGGCTAACTCCTACAATGAGCAGTTCTTC,CATTPQGANSYNEQFF
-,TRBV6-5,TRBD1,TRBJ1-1,TGTGCCAGCAGTTACTCAAAACAGGGGGGGAACACTGAAGCTTTCTTT,CASSYSKQGGNTEAFF
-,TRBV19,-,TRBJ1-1,TGTGCCAGTAGTGGTCGGGGGCCCCGAAGGACTGAAGCTTTCTTT,CASSGRGPRRTEAFF
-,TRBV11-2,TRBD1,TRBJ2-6,TGTGCCAGCAGCTTATCCTACAGGGGGCGCGCCAACGTCCTGACTTTC,CASSLSYRGRANVLTF
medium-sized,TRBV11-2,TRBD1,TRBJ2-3,TGTGCCAGCAGCTCTCCCTCGGGACAGGGGAGCACAGATACGCAGTATTTT,CASSSPSGQGSTDTQYF
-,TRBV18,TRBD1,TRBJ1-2,TGTGCCAGCTCACCACCTAGGACAGGGGTGCTTAACTATGGCTACACCTTC,CASSPPRTGVLNYGYTF
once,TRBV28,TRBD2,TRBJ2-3,TGTGCCAGCAGTCCCCCAGCGGGAAACACAGATACGCAGTATTTT,CASSPPAGNTDTQYF
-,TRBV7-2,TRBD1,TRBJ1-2,TGTGCCAGCAGCTTACCCCACACCGGGACAGGGACCTCGCTTGATGGCTACACCTTC,CASSLPHTGTGTSLDGYTF
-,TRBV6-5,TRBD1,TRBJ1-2,TGTGCCAGCAGACAAACAGGGGGCTCGGGAGGCTACACCTTC,CASRQTGGSGGYTF
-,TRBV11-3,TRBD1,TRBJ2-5,TGTGCCAGCAGCTTAGGCAGGGGGAGACAGGAGACCCAGTACTTC,CASSLGRGRQETQYF
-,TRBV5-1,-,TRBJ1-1,TGCGCCAGCAGCTTGGCAGGGGCCCGCCCGGGGAACACTGAAGCTTTCTTT,CASSLAGARPGNTEAFF
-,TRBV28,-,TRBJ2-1,TGTGCCAGCAGTTTATCTCTTCTAGACGGCAATGAGCAGTTCTTC,CASSLSLLDGNEQFF
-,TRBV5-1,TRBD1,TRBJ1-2,TGCGCCAGCAGCCCGAGTCCAACAGGGGGCGAGAACTATGGCTACACCTTC,CASSPSPTGGENYGYTF
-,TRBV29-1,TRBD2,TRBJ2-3,TGCAGCGTTGAAGATCTAGCGGACGCTAGCACAGATACGCAGTATTTT,CSVEDLADASTDTQYF
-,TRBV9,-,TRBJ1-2,TGTGCCAGCAGCGTAGGGGAAGGCCCGAACTATGGCTACACCTTC,CASSVGEGPNYGYTF
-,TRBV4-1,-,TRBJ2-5,TGCGCCAGCAGCCAAGATCTGGGCAGGGGCGATTTAGGACGGGAGACCCAGTACTTC,CASSQDLGRGDLGRETQYF
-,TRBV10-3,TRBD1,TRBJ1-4,TGTGCCATCAGTCCGGGACAGGGCGTGCATAATGAAAAACTGTTTTTT,CAISPGQGVHNEKLFF
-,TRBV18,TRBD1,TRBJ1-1,TGTGCCAGCTCACCCCTGGGGACAGGGGGCACTGAAGCTTTCTTT,CASSPLGTGGTEAFF
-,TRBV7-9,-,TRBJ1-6,TGTGCCAGCAGCCCCCGGGGGGGCGCCGGTAATTCACCCCTCCACTTT,CASSPRGGAGNSPLHF
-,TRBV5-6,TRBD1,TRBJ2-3,TGTGCCAGCAGCTTGGTTGGGACAGGGGGCGAGGCAGATACGCAGTATTTT,CASSLVGTGGEADTQYF
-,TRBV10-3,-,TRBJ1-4,TGTGCCATCGCGACAGGTGTTAATGAAAAACTGTTTTTT,CAIATGVNEKLFF
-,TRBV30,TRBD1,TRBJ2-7,TGTGCCTGGGACTCGGGACAGGGACCCTACGAGCAGTACTTC,CAWDSGQGPYEQYF
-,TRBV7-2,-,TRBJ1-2,TGTGCCAGCAGCTTAGCGCCTGGCTACACCTTC,CASSLAPGYTF
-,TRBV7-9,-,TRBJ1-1,TGTGCCAGCAGCTTGAAGGGAGTGAACACTGAAGCTTTCTTT,CASSLKGVNTEAFF
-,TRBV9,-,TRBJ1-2,TGTGCCAGCAGCGGGACCCAGAACTATGGCTACACCTTC,CASSGTQNYGYTF
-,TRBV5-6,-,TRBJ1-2,TGTGCCAGCAGCTTAACAGGGTCCTCCGACTATGGCTACACCTTC,CASSLTGSSDYGYTF
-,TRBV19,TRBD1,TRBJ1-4,TGTGCCAGTAGAGTTTTGGCGGGACAGGGGTTTGAAAAACTGTTTTTT,CASRVLAGQGFEKLFF
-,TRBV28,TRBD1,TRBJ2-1,TGTGCCAGCAGTTTAAGGGGACAGGGTTTCCACAATGAGCAGTTCTTC,CASSLRGQGFHNEQFF
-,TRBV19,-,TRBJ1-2,TGTGCCAGTAGTATAGTGGGGAGCGACTATGGCTACACCTTC,CASSIVGSDYGYTF
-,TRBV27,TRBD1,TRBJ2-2,TGTGCCAGCAGCCACCGTACAGGGGGTGACGGGGAGCTGTTTTTT,CASSHRTGGDGELFF
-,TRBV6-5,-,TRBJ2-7,TGTGCCAGCAGTTACTCCCAGGGTCACGAGCAGTACTTC,CASSYSQGHEQYF
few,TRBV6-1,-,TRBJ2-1,TGTGCCAGCAGTGAAAGGGTCAGAAGCTCCTACAATGAGCAGTTCTTC,CASSERVRSSYNEQFF
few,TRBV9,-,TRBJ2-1,TGTGCCAGCAGCGTAAGGGAGACTAGAAACAATGAGCAGTTCTTC,CASSVRETRNNEQFF
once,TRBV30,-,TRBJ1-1,TGTGCCTGGAGTTCCCTAGGCCCGGGGACTGAAGCTTTCTTT,CAWSSLGPGTEAFF
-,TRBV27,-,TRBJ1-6,TGTGCCAGCAGCCGAAATGTGGGACCGTCCTCCTATAATTCACCCCTCCACTTT,CASSRNVGPSSYNSPLHF